Below are 7 T cell receptor beta chains sequenced from a single sample in a study of naive and memory T cell subsets. Findings and caveats of the study: A few larger clonotypes appeared in naive repertoires, especially CD8, possibly memory cells re-expressing CD45RA.

Antigen specificity for these receptors is unknown. The beta constant-region primer was an equimolar mix of two oligonucleotides covering TRBC1 and TRBC2. The ligated cDNA underwent four PCR rounds using SP2 and nested alpha and beta constant-region primers. TCRdb passed the UMI-ligation and nested PCR reads through MiXCR, listing each CDR3 protein once. Among 150,000 or so distinct CDR3 sequences listed, about 23% were seen once. Specimen: naive CD4+ T cells from blood. The receptors here all came from a human donor in good health.

This clonotype was seen more than once but under ten times. The V gene is TRBV9, the J gene TRBJ2-7, with a possible D match to TRBD1 (5 bases). CDR1 and CDR2 from the germline V gene are SGDLS and YYNGEE. The CDR3 consists of 14 residues. V lost 0 bases to trimming and J lost 3 bases, with 10 bases between them. CDR3 amino acids: CASSVDQGSYEQYF. DNA for the CDR3: TGTGCCAGCAGCGTAGACCAGGGCAGCTACGAGCAGTACTTC.

V is TRBV5-1 and J is TRBJ2-4, with TRBD2 identical over 7 bases. The J segment lost 0 bases and the V segment lost 3 bases, leaving 12 bases of the junction unmatched. The germline V gene encodes CDR1 SGHRS and CDR2 YFSETQ. This CDR3 is built from 18 residues. CDR3 coding DNA: TGCGCCAGCAGCTCGGGGGGAATAGAAAGTCTAGCCAAAAACATTCAGTACTTC. Amino acid sequence: CASSSGGIESLAKNIQYF.

This clonotype was observed at least ten times. V gene TRBV11-2 combines with J gene TRBJ2-2; D remains unclear. Trimming cost V 1 base and J 1 base, with 10 bases left between them. Germline V gives CDR1 SGHAT, CDR2 FQNNGV. The CDR3 is 16 residues long. The CDR3 DNA is TGTGCCAGCAGCTTAGTGGCAGGAAAGAACACCGGGGAGCTGTTTTTT. This sequence encodes CASSLVAGKNTGELFF.

The CDR3 sequence: CAWSVSRGMPIKTQYF. CDR3 nucleotides: TGTGCCTGGAGTGTTTCTCGGGGGATGCCTATAAAGACCCAGTACTTC. The V call is TRBV30, the J call TRBJ2-5; maybe TRBD2 (6 bases). Germline CDR1 reads GTSNPN; CDR2 reads SVGIG (reference sequence). The CDR3 loop spans 16 amino acids. Trimming removed 0 bases at V and 6 bases at J, with 20 bases between.

The chain employs TRBV2 and TRBJ1-5; TRBD1 is a possible D gene (5 bases). This CDR3 has 13 residues. CDR1 is SNHLY and CDR2 is FYNNEI in the germline V gene. V lost 8 bases, J lost 3 bases, and 11 bases lay in between. The CDR3 sequence is CASYGGLNQPQHF. CDR3 nucleotides: TGTGCCAGCTATGGGGGTCTCAATCAGCCCCAGCATTTT.

This clonotype was detected only a few times. This chain joins TRBV10-3 and TRBJ2-1, with D unclear. CDR1 and CDR2 from the germline V gene are ENHRY and SYGVKD. CDR3 size: 13 residues. Trimming shortened V by 6 bases and J by 12 bases, and 18 bases separated the two germline ends. The CDR3 region is CAIRPPSLGPQFF. CDR3 in DNA: TGTGCCATCAGGCCGCCATCACTCGGCCCGCAGTTCTTC.

The chain employs TRBV29-1 and TRBJ2-7, with D perhaps assigned TRBD1 or TRBD2 (6 bases each). This CDR3 has 13 amino acids. Deletions cut 1 base from V and 5 bases from J, with 12 bases between. Germline assignment: CDR1 SQVTM and CDR2 ANQGSEA. CDR3 nucleotide sequence: TGCAGCGTTGAAGGACAGGAGGGCCACGAGCAGTACTTC. Its translation is CSVEGQEGHEQYF.